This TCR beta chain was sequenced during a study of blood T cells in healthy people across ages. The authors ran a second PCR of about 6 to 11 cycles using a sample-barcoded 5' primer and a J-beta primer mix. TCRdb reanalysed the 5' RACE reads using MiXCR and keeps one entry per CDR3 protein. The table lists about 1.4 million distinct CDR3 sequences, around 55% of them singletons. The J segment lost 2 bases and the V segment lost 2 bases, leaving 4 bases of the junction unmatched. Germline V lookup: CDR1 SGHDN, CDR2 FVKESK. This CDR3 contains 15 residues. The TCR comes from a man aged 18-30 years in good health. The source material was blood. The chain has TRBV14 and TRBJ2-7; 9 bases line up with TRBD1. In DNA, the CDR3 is TGTGCCAGCAGCCAATGGGACAGGGACACCTACGAGCAGTACTTC. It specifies CASSQWDRDTYEQYF.